The clone carrying this TCR beta chain was recorded a few times. What it binds is unknown. TCRdb recomputed calls from the RT-PCR reads with MiXCR, one row per CDR3 protein. This sample carries about half a million distinct CDR3 sequences, roughly 8.2% of them seen once, and the ten largest clones take 13%. These data are taken from a study of response to subunit inactivated influenza vaccine. Whole-study findings and limits: Seasonal influenza vaccination, on each occasion, was suggested by the authors to recruit few new T cells.

The germline CDR1 and CDR2 sequences are SQVTM and ANQGSEA. CDR3 length: 15 amino acids. After removal of 7 bases from V and 2 bases from J, the junction contained 5 bases not matched to a gene. The sequences come from PBMCs from blood, collected less than 25 months after vaccination. The J gene is TRBJ2-3, the V gene TRBV29-1, with 14 bases identical to TRBD2. The clonotype comes from a man aged 50 to 69 who received an inactivated influenza vaccine. DNA of the CDR3: TGCAGCGCTGGGACTAGCGGGAGACTCACAGATACGCAGTATTTT. Protein product: CSAGTSGRLTDTQYF.